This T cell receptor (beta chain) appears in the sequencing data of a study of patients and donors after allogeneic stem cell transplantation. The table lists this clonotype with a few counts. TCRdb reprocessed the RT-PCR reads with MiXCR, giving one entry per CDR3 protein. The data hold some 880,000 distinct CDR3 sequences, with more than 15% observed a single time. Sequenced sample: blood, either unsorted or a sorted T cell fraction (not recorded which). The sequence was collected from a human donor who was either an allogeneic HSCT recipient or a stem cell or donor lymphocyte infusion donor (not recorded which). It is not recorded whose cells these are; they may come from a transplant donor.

The CDR3 region has the DNA TGTGCCAGCAGCTGGGGGGAGAACACCGGGGAGCTGTTTTTT. Amino acids: CASSWGENTGELFF. This chain uses TRBV11-3 with TRBJ2-2; possibly TRBD2 for D (6 bases). V was trimmed by 4 bases and J by 1 base, leaving 7 bases between them. CDR1 is SGHNT, CDR2 YENEEA, per germline. This CDR3 has 14 residues. The variable domain in full, completed from reference TRBV11-3 and TRBJ2-2, reads EAGVVQSPRYKIIEKKQPVAFWCNPISGHNTLYWYLQNLGQGPELLIRYENEEAVDDSQLPKDRFSAERLKGVDSTLKIQPAELGDSAVYLCASSWGENTGELFFGEGSRLTVL.